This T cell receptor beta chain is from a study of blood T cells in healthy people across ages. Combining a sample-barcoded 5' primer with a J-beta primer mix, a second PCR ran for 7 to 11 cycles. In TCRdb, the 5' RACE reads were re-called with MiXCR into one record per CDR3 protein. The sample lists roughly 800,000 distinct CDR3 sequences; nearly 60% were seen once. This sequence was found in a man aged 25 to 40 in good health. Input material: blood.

The CDR3 is CASSVRRDPYEQYF. DNA for the CDR3: TGTGCCAGCAGCGTTCGGAGAGACCCCTACGAGCAGTACTTC. The chain employs TRBV7-2 and TRBJ2-7; the D is unclear. From germline, CDR1 is SGHTA and CDR2 FQGNSA. V was pared by 5 bases and J by 2 bases, with 13 bases between. The CDR3 runs 14 residues.